The rows below give T cell receptor beta chains drawn from one sample of a study of beta chain features in type 1 diabetes. Clones were sequenced by immunoSEQ multiplex PCR, and TCRdb holds only the in-frame ones, with some missing. The data contain fewer than 350,000 clones, 15% of them seen just once; the ten biggest clones take up around 0.015%. The sequencing input was naive CD4+ T cells from blood. The source is a man aged 18 to 29 with type 1 diabetes. Each CDR3 is given with its conserved first and last residue. The D gene is left open where the match is weak. Size values are once, few and many counts, or a class for expanded clones, and some rows have none.

>.|TRBJ2-5|TRBV5-1|few
CASSPEGQETQYF
TGCGCCAGCAGCCCGGAGGGCCAAGAGACCCAGTACTTC
>.|TRBJ1-2|TRBV2|.
CASRRGGERYGYTF
TGTGCCAGTAGACGGGGAGGGGAGAGGTATGGCTACACCTTC
>TRBD1|TRBJ1-2|TRBV29-1|.
CSVEAGTGGLSVGGYTF
TGCAGCGTTGAGGCGGGGACAGGGGGCTTGTCTGTGGGTGGCTACACCTTC
>TRBD1|TRBJ2-7|TRBV28|.
CASRRDRGSSYEQYF
TGTGCCAGCAGACGGGACAGGGGGTCGTCCTACGAGCAGTACTTC
>TRBD2|TRBJ2-5|TRBV5-1|.
CASSPGTSPETQYF
TGCGCCAGCAGCCCGGGGACTAGCCCAGAGACCCAGTACTTC
>.|TRBJ1-2|TRBV6-5|.
CASRREVVGYTF
TGTGCCAGCAGACGGGAAGTTGTGGGCTACACCTTC
>.|TRBJ2-7|TRBV18|.
CASSPFLQGTYEQYF
TGTGCCAGCTCACCATTCCTCCAGGGAACCTACGAGCAGTACTTC
>.|TRBJ1-2|TRBV6-6|few
CASSYGTANYGYTF
TGTGCCAGCAGTTACGGAACAGCTAACTATGGCTACACCTTC
>.|TRBJ2-7|TRBV2|few
CASSGLHGTYEQYF
TGTGCCAGCAGTGGACTACACGGAACTTACGAGCAGTACTTC
>.|TRBJ2-3|TRBV12-2|.
CASRYRLAGIHDTQYF
TGTGCAAGTCGCTACAGACTAGCGGGGATCCACGATACGCAGTATTTT
>TRBD2|TRBJ2-1|TRBV11-2|few
CATTLSGDWNEQFF
TGTGCCACCACCCTTAGCGGGGACTGGAATGAGCAGTTCTTC
>.|TRBJ1-1|TRBV5-6|.
CASSLLLALKNTEAFF
TGTGCCAGCAGCTTGCTTTTAGCTTTAAAGAACACTGAAGCTTTCTTT
>.|TRBJ1-1|TRBV2|few
CASGGYGGGTEAFF
TGTGCCAGCGGAGGGTATGGGGGTGGCACTGAAGCTTTCTTT
>.|TRBJ2-1|TRBV6-5|.
CASRTGPEYGQFF
TGTGCCAGCAGAACAGGCCCGGAGTACGGGCAGTTCTTC
>TRBD2|TRBJ2-3|TRBV25-1|few
CASGRAGSTDTQYF
TGTGCCAGCGGACGAGCGGGGAGCACAGATACGCAGTATTTT
>.|TRBJ2-3|TRBV4-3|few
CASSQISGTDTQYF
TGCGCCAGCAGCCAGATAAGCGGCACAGATACGCAGTATTTT
>.|TRBJ2-7|TRBV28|.
CASSLDPPPGTMGF
TGTGCCAGCAGTTTAGATCCTCCCCCCGGGACAATGGGCTTC
>TRBD1|TRBJ1-1|TRBV29-1|few
CSVAQTGGNTEAFF
TGCAGCGTTGCCCAGACAGGGGGGAACACTGAAGCTTTCTTT
>TRBD1|TRBJ2-3|TRBV6-6|.
CASSRQGGSTDTQYF
TGTGCCAGCAGTCGACAGGGGGGTAGCACAGATACGCAGTATTTT
>.|TRBJ2-5|TRBV7-2|few
CASSLVEETQYF
TGTGCCAGCAGCTTAGTAGAAGAGACCCAGTACTTC
>.|TRBJ2-7|TRBV5-1|.
CASSLASGKYEQYF
TGCGCCAGCAGCTTGGCCAGCGGAAAGTACGAGCAGTACTTC
>.|TRBJ2-1|TRBV7-2|.
CASSLEGLAHNNEQFF
TGTGCCAGCAGCTTAGAAGGCCTAGCTCATAACAATGAGCAGTTCTTC
>.|TRBJ1-2|TRBV10-2|few
CASSVTADNYGYTF
TGCGCCAGCAGTGTGACAGCCGATAACTATGGCTACACCTTC
>.|TRBJ1-2|TRBV7-2|few
CASSPRQGIYGYTF
TGTGCCAGCAGCCCTCGCCAGGGCATCTATGGCTACACCTTC
>.|TRBJ2-6|TRBV11-2|.
CASSPLWANVLTF
TGTGCCAGCAGCCCTCTTTGGGCCAACGTCCTGACTTTC
>.|TRBJ1-4|TRBV25-1|.
CASSESVGHEKLFF
TGTGCCAGCAGTGAAAGCGTGGGTCATGAAAAACTGTTTTTT
>TRBD1|TRBJ1-2|TRBV7-9|.
CASSFVPRSRDRPEGYTF
TGTGCCAGCAGCTTTGTACCCCGGTCCCGGGACAGGCCCGAAGGCTACACCTTC
>TRBD1|TRBJ1-4|TRBV28|few
CASSMRQGREKLFF
TGTGCCAGCAGCATGAGACAGGGTAGAGAAAAACTGTTTTTT
>.|TRBJ1-1|TRBV30|.
CAWSSVAAKGAFF
TGTGCCTGGAGTTCGGTGGCGGCCAAGGGGGCTTTCTTT
>TRBD1|TRBJ2-3|TRBV7-2|.
CASSLRTGTDTQYF
TGTGCCAGCAGCTTGAGGACAGGGACAGATACGCAGTATTTT
>.|TRBJ2-4|TRBV7-9|few
CASSLPPLRANIQYF
TGTGCCAGCAGCCTCCCCCCGTTGAGGGCAAACATTCAGTACTTC
>TRBD1|TRBJ2-7|TRBV7-9|.
CASSPLTGTGYYEQYF
TGTGCCAGCAGCCCTCTCACTGGGACAGGGTACTACGAGCAGTACTTC
>.|TRBJ1-5|TRBV19|.
CASSRGYSNQPQHF
TGTGCCAGTAGTAGGGGCTATAGCAATCAGCCCCAGCATTTT